These T cell receptor beta chains were read from a single sample in a study of beta chain features in type 1 diabetes. Clones were sequenced by immunoSEQ multiplex PCR, and TCRdb holds only the in-frame ones, with some missing. The sample lists about 320,000 clones; 11% to 15% were seen once. Specimen: central memory CD4+ T cells from blood. These receptors came from a man aged 25 to 40 in good health. Both conserved end residues are part of each CDR3. A D gene is named only where the DNA matches it firmly. The listing skips clone size in some rows; elsewhere it reads once, few, many or a size class.

v_gene,j_gene,abundance,d_gene,CDR3aa,CDR3nt
TRBV11-1,TRBJ2-1,few,NA,CASSFNSASEQFF,TGTGCCAGCAGCTTCAATTCGGCTTCTGAGCAGTTCTTC
TRBV5-1,TRBJ2-5,NA,NA,CASSQDPGKETQYF,TGCGCCAGCAGCCAGGACCCAGGCAAAGAGACCCAGTACTTC
TRBV2,TRBJ1-2,NA,TRBD1,CASSATDRAQGYTF,TGTGCCAGCAGTGCTACCGACAGGGCCCAAGGCTACACCTTC
TRBV7-8,TRBJ1-2,NA,NA,CASRLGVNYGYTF,TGTGCCAGCCGCCTTGGGGTTAACTATGGCTACACCTTC
TRBV7-9,TRBJ1-5,few,TRBD1,CASSLAGTGRSNQPQHF,TGTGCCAGCAGCTTGGCTGGGACAGGGAGGAGCAATCAGCCCCAGCATTTT
TRBV9,TRBJ2-3,NA,NA,CASSESRNTDTQYF,TGTGCCAGCAGCGAAAGCCGGAACACAGATACGCAGTATTTT
TRBV11-3,TRBJ2-1,few,NA,CASSLGTGPSYNEQFF,TGTGCCAGCAGCTTAGGTACCGGACCCTCCTACAATGAGCAGTTCTTC
TRBV9,TRBJ2-2,few,NA,CASSPGHTGELFF,TGTGCCAGCAGCCCCGGACACACCGGGGAGCTGTTTTTT
TRBV9,TRBJ1-3,NA,TRBD1,CASSAVAGTAGNTIYF,TGTGCCAGCAGCGCGGTCGCCGGGACAGCCGGAAACACCATATATTTT
TRBV6-1,TRBJ2-5,NA,TRBD1,CASRKNRGQKTQYF,TGTGCCAGCAGGAAAAACAGGGGGCAGAAGACCCAGTACTTC
TRBV2,TRBJ2-7,few,TRBD2,CASSDIRGERNEQYF,TGTGCCAGCAGTGACATACGGGGGGAACGTAACGAGCAGTACTTC
TRBV19,TRBJ2-3,few,NA,CASSLGGDTQYF,TGTGCCAGTAGTCTGGGGGGAGATACGCAGTATTTT
TRBV4-3,TRBJ2-2,NA,NA,CASSQEGIRGSSGELFF,TGCGCCAGCAGCCAAGAAGGTATTAGGGGGTCCAGCGGGGAGCTGTTTTTT
TRBV7-7,TRBJ2-2,few,TRBD2,CASSLAPTSGNPNTGELFF,TGTGCTAGCAGCTTAGCACCCACTAGCGGGAATCCGAACACCGGGGAGCTGTTTTTT
TRBV15,TRBJ1-1,many,NA,CATSALSTEAFF,TGTGCCACCAGCGCATTAAGCACTGAAGCTTTCTTT
TRBV4-2,TRBJ2-5,few,TRBD2,CASSMIAGEETQYF,TGTGCCTCCTCGATGATAGCGGGGGAAGAGACCCAGTACTTC